This TCR beta chain was documented in a study of neurological immune-mediated disorders. At least ten counts were recorded for this clonotype. The CDR3 has 14 residues. The germline V and J ends were trimmed by 4 bases and 12 bases, with 16 bases remaining between them. Germline V gene sequence: CDR1 MNHEY, CDR2 SVGAGI. TCRdb passed the 5' RACE reads through MiXCR, listing each CDR3 protein once. Among approximately 65,000 distinct CDR3 sequences, roughly 4.9% were seen once, and the ten largest hold around 5.1%. The rearrangement uses TRBV6-5 and TRBJ1-6; D possibly corresponds to TRBD1 (5 bases). The sequence was obtained from a human donor with multiple sclerosis. The donor label of this sample is uncertain. Input material: PBMCs. The CDR3 sequence: CASSFRRGREPLHF. The CDR3 bases are TGTGCCAGCAGTTTCCGACGGGGGAGGGAACCCCTCCACTTT.